Below, one T cell receptor (beta chain) is given with its context. Its antigen is undetermined. Time point in this sample: week 35, safety follow-up. Topical imiquimod accompanied each vaccine dose, which consisted of 300 ug of mutant IDH1 20-mer peptide. The patients were given eight vaccinations, one each in weeks 1, 3, 5, 7, 11, 15, 19 and 23. Trimming took 5 bases from V and 2 from J; bases not matched to a gene: 10. The CDR3 loop spans 16 amino acids. Germline V gene lookup returns CDR1 MDHEN and CDR2 SYDVKM. This sample is drawn from a study of a mutant IDH1 vaccine in newly diagnosed glioma. Looking at the study overall: First vaccine doses came 4-6 weeks after radiotherapy alone, or with temozolomide cycles. The study, taken as a whole, reports: Among top peripheral T cell clonotypes, changes seemed unrelated to pseudoprogression.

Sequencing used immunoSEQ multiplex PCR; TCRdb keeps in-frame clones, though not all of them. The sample has approximately 50,000 clones; 86% are singletons. The rearrangement uses TRBV28 and TRBJ2-7, with 9 nucleotides matching TRBD2. The starting material was PBMCs, obtained from a glioma patient whose treatment included an IDH1 peptide vaccine. The sequence was collected from a man between 35 and 55 years old with glioma. Here the CDR3 reads CASSEIRAGGPYEQYF. The CDR3, as DNA: TGTGCCAGCAGTGAAATTAGAGCGGGAGGCCCCTACGAGCAGTACTTC.